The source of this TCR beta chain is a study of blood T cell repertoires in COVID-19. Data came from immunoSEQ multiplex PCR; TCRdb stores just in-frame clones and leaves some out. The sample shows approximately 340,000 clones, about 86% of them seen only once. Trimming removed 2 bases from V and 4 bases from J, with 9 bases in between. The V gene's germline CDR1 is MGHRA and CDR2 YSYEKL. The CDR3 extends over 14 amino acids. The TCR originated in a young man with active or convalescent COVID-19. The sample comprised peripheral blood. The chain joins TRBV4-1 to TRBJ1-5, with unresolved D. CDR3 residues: CASSQIPFNQPQHF. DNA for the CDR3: TGCGCCAGCAGCCAAATCCCCTTTAATCAGCCCCAGCATTTT.